The entry that follows covers one T cell receptor beta chain sequence. Authors' processing steps: From reference gene primer amplification, estimates of nucleated cell counts were derived. Data came from immunoSEQ multiplex PCR; TCRdb stores just in-frame clones and leaves some out. V and J calls plus clone size are reproduced from that table; the DNA served to infer D and trimming. The profile shows some 11,000 clones, around 72% of them singletons. CDR3 length: 15 amino acids. The V gene's germline CDR1 is KGHDR and CDR2 SFDVKD. V gave up 4 bases and J gave up 7 bases, with 19 bases separating them. The data stem from a study of blood T cell repertoires in COVID-19.

The source is a human donor in a cohort sampled during active COVID-19. The sequenced material came from peripheral blood. The chain is built from TRBV24-1 and TRBJ2-7; a weak D match, TRBD1 (7 bases). The CDR3 here is CATSEWKQGRIEQYF. The CDR3 DNA follows: TGTGCCACCAGTGAATGGAAACAGGGGAGGATTGAGCAGTACTTC.